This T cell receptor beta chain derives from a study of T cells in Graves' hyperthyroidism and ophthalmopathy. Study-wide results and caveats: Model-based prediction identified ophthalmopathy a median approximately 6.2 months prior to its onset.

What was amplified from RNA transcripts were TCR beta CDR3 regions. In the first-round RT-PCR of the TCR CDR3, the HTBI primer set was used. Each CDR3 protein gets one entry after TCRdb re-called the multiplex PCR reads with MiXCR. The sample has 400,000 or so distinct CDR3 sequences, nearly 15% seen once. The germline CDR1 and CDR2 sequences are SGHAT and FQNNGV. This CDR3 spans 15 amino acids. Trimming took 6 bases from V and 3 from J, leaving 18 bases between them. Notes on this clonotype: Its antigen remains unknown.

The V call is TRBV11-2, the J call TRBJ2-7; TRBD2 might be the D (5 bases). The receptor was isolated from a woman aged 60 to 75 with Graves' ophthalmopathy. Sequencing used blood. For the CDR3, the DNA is TGTGCCAGCAGTTCCTCACGGAGGAGTTTCTACGAGCAGTACTTC. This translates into CASSSSRRSFYEQYF.